The clone carrying this T cell receptor (beta chain) showed up just a few times. Its antigen is unknown. The entry originates in a study of shared clonotypes between healthy human individuals. Study findings and constraints: Naive subsets usually exceeded memory subsets in estimated richness.

Here immunoSEQ multiplex PCR was the method, and the copy in TCRdb shows in-frame clones only, minus some. The sample has hundreds of thousands of clones; under 80% are singletons. The V segment lost 7 bases and the J segment 0 bases; nucleotides outside the gene matches: 5. This CDR3 has 15 residues. Germline V gives CDR1 LNHDA, CDR2 SQIVND (reference sequence). This TCR came from a woman between 25 and 40 years old in good health. The chain is built from TRBV19 and TRBJ2-1; 8 bases agree with TRBD2. The sample consisted of memory CD4+ T cells sorted from blood. Subset given: CD45RA-negative fraction. The CDR3 reads CASTIAGSSYNEQFF. The CDR3, as DNA: TGTGCCAGTACCATAGCGGGATCCTCCTACAATGAGCAGTTCTTC.